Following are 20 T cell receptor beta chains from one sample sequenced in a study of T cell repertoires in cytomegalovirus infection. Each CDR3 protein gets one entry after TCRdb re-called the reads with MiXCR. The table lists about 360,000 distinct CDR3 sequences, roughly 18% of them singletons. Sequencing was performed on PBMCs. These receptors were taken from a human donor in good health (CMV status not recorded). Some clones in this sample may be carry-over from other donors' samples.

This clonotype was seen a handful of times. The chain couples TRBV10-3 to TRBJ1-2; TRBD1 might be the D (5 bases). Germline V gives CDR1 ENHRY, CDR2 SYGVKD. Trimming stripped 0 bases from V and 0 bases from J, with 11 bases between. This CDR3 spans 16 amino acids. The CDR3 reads CAISESWGVANYGYTF. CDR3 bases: TGTGCCATCAGTGAGTCGTGGGGGGTAGCTAACTATGGCTACACCTTC.

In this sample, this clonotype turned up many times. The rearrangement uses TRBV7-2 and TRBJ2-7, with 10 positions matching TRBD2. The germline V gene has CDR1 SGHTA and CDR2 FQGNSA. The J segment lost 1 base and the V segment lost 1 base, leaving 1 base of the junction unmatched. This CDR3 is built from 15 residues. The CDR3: CASSLGTSGSYEQYF. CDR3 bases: TGTGCCAGCAGCTTAGGGACTAGCGGTTCCTACGAGCAGTACTTC.

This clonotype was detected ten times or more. CDR3 in amino acids: CASSFDQGVKGYTF. The CDR3 DNA reads TGTGCCAGCAGCTTCGATCAGGGGGTGAAGGGCTACACCTTC. The V call is TRBV7-2, the J call TRBJ1-2, with 7 bases fitting TRBD1. This CDR3 has 14 amino acids. V dropped 3 bases and J dropped 8; count of bases not matched to a gene: 9. Germline V gene lookup returns CDR1 SGHTA and CDR2 FQGNSA. Full variable domain (remainder filled in from reference TRBV7-2 and TRBJ1-2): GAGVSQSPSNKVTEKGKDVELRCDPISGHTALYWYRQSLGQGLEFLIYFQGNSAPDKSGLPSDRFSAERTGGSVSTLTIQRTQQEDSAVYLCASSFDQGVKGYTFGSGTRLTVV.

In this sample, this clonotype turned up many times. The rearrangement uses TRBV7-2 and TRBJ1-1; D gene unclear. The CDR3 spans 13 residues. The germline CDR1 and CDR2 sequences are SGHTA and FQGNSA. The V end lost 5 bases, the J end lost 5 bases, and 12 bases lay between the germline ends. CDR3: CASSTRSGTEAFF. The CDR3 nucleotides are TGTGCCAGCAGCACCCGGTCAGGAACTGAAGCTTTCTTT.

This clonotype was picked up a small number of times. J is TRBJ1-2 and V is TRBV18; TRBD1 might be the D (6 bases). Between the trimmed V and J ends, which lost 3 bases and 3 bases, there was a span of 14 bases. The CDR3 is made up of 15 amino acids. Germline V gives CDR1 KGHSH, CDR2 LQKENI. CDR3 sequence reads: CASSPTTGDHYGYTF. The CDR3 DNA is TGTGCCAGCTCACCGACGACAGGTGACCACTATGGCTACACCTTC.

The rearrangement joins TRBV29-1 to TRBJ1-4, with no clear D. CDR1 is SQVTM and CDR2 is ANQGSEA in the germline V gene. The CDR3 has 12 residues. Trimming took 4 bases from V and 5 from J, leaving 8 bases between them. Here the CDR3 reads CSVGTANEKLFF. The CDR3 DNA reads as TGCAGCGTTGGTACAGCGAATGAAAAACTGTTTTTT.

CDR3 region: CASSLDPPGLAGNEQFF. The CDR3 DNA sequence: TGCGCCAGCAGCTTGGACCCCCCGGGACTAGCGGGCAATGAGCAGTTCTTC. V and J are TRBV5-1 and TRBJ2-1, with 12 bases lining up with TRBD2. The CDR3 sequence is 17 residues long. Germline V lookup: CDR1 SGHRS, CDR2 YFSETQ. V shed 0 bases and J 6 bases; nucleotides not matched to a gene: 7. The whole variable domain, remainder taken from reference TRBV5-1 and TRBJ2-1, is KAGVTQTPRYLIKTRGQQVTLSCSPISGHRSVSWYQQTPGQGLQFLFEYFSETQRNKGNFPGRFSGRQFSNSRSEMNVSTLELGDSALYLCASSLDPPGLAGNEQFFGPGTRLTVL.

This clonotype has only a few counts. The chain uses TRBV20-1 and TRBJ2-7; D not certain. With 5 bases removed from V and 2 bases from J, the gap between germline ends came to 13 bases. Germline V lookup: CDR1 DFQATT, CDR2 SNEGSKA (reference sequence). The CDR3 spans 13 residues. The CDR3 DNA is TGCAGTGCTGCACAGCAGTTAACCTACGAGCAGTACTTC. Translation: CSAAQQLTYEQYF.

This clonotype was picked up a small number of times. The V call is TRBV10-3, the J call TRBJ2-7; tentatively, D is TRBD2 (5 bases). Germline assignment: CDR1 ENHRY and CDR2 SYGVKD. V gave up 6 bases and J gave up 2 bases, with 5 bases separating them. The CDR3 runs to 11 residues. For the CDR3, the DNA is TGTGCCATCAGCGGGACCTACGAGCAGTACTTC. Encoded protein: CAISGTYEQYF.

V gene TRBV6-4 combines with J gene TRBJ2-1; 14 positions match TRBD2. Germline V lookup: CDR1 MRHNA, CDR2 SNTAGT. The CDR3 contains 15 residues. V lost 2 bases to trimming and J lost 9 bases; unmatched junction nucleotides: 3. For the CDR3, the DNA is TGTGCCAGCAGTGACGGGACTAGCGGGAGATTTGAGCAGTTCTTC. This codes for CASSDGTSGRFEQFF.

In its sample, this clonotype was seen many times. The CDR3, as DNA: TGTGCCAGCAGCTCCTTCAGGGGTGGAGAGACCCAGTACTTC. Translation: CASSSFRGGETQYF. The rearrangement uses TRBV7-2 and TRBJ2-5; D may be TRBD1 (6 bases). V dropped 4 bases and J dropped 4 bases, with 13 bases sitting between them. Germline lookup yields CDR1 SGHTA and CDR2 FQGNSA. There are 14 residues in the CDR3.

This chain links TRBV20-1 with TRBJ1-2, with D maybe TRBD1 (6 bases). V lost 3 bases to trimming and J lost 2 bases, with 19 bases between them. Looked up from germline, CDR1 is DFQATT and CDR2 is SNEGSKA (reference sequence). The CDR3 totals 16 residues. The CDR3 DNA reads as TGCAGTGCTAGTAGTACAGGGCCCGCCTCGAACTATGGCTACACCTTC. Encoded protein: CSASSTGPASNYGYTF.

The chain's CDR3 is CASSPRLVHEQFF. The CDR3 DNA sequence: TGCGCCAGCAGCCCCCGGCTAGTTCATGAGCAGTTCTTC. The rearrangement joins TRBV4-3 to TRBJ2-1; D gene unclear. CDR1 is LGHNA and CDR2 is YSLEER in the germline V gene. This CDR3 comprises 13 residues. Deletions cut 4 bases from V and 8 bases from J, with 12 bases between.

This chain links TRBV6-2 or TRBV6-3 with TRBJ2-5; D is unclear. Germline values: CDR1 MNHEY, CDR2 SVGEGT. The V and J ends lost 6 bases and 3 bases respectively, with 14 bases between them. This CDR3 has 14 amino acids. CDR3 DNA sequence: TGTGCCAGCAGACTCACATGGGCAGAAGAGACCCAGTACTTC. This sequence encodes CASRLTWAEETQYF.

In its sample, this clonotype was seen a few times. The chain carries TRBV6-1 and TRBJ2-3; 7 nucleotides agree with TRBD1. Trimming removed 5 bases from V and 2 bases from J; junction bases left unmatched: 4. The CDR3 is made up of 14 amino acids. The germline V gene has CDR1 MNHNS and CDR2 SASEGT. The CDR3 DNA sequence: TGTGCCAGCAGTAGGGGACAGATCACAGATACGCAGTATTTT. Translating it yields CASSRGQITDTQYF.

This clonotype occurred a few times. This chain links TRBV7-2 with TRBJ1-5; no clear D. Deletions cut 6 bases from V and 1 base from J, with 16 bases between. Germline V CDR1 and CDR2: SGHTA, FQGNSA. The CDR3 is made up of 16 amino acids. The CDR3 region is CASSLLGPGSNQPQHF. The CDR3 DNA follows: TGTGCCAGCAGTTTACTCGGTCCCGGAAGCAATCAGCCCCAGCATTTT.

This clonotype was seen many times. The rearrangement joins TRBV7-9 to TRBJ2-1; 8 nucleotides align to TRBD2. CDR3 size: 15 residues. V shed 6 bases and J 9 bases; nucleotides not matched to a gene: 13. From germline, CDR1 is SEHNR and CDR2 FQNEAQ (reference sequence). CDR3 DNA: TGTGCCAGCAGGGCCGCGGGGGGCCCCTTCCTTGAGCAGTTCTTC. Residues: CASRAAGGPFLEQFF.

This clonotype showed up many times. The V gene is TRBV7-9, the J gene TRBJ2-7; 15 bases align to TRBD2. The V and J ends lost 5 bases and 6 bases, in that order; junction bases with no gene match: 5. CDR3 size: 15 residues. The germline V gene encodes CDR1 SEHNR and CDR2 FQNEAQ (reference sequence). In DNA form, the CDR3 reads TGTGCCAGCAGCCCTGGACTAGCGGGAGGGCCCGAGCAGTACTTC. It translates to CASSPGLAGGPEQYF. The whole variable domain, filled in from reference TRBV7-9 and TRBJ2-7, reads DTGVSQNPRHKITKRGQNVTFRCDPISEHNRLYWYRQTLGQGPEFLTYFQNEAQLEKSRLLSDRFSAERPKGSFSTLEIQRTEQGDSAMYLCASSPGLAGGPEQYFGPGTRLTVT.

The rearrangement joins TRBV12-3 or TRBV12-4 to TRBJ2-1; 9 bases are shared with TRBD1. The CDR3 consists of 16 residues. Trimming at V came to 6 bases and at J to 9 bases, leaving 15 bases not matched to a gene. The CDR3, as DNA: TGTGCCAGCAGCTCCAACACAGGGGGCGTTGCGAGTGAGCAGTTCTTC. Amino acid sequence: CASSSNTGGVASEQFF.

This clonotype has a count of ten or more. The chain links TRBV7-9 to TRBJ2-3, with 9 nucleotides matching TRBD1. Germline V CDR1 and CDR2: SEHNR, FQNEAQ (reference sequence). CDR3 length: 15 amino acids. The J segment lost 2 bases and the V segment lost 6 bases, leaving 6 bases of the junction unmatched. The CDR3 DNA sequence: TGTGCCAGCAGGCGGACAGGGGTAGTCACAGATACGCAGTATTTT. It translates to CASRRTGVVTDTQYF.